This T cell receptor (beta chain) was sequenced during a study of post-analysis software for immune sequencing data (dated by TCRdb to between 2015 and 2016). With respect to the entire study: The recorded disease courses included relapsing-remitting, secondary progressive and progressive-relapsing multiple sclerosis, and some patients had no subtype annotation. A subset of samples was prepared in parallel using single-end sample barcoding, then pooled and co-amplified after Illumina adapter ligation. The multiple sclerosis patient repertoires were compared with more than 9 previously published healthy control repertoires from donors aged about 6 to 25 years. What the authors observed across the whole study: The multiple sclerosis patient group was slightly younger than the control group. Compared with controls, multiple sclerosis patients had significantly lower normalized Chao1 diversity, a finding suggesting substantial peripheral T-cell clonal expansion. Significantly higher frequencies in patients than in controls were found for five or six TRBV segments, including TRBV5-6, TRBV5-1 and TRBV20-1. Direct clustering with F measure showed strong co-clustering of samples prepared in the same batch, prompting a batch-effect correction.

To demonstrate the VDJtools post-analysis software, TCR beta repertoires were profiled from the peripheral blood of 13 young patients with multiple sclerosis. The multiple sclerosis patients were children and adolescents ranging in age from roughly 6 to 15 years. As concerns this clonotype: Its specific antigen is unknown. No qualities accompany the bases; no much larger clone lies one base away.

The library was built by means of PCR. The reads were generated on an Illumina HiSeq 2500. Unique molecular identifiers were incorporated into TCR beta cDNA libraries to reduce PCR and sequencing biases. Every 1 to 10 million input T cells yielded roughly 500,000 cDNA molecules, meaning each molecule approximated one T cell. Patient libraries were prepared and sequenced with the same protocol used for the earlier healthy control dataset. Within a given batch, samples were prepared together, multiplexed and sequenced on the same HiSeq lane. Per the source publication's procedure: Raw barcoded reads were processed with MIGEC, and single-read molecular identifier groups were discarded before consensus assembly and CDR3 extraction. Clonotype tables were post-analysed with VDJtools, and diversity was normalized by down-sampling all datasets to the smallest sample size. To correct batch-related cross-sample contamination, repertoire overlap clustering matched CDR3 amino acid sequences but not nucleotide sequences. The public reads were run again by TCRdb, first through fastp at Q25 and then through MiXCR, and only productive beta chains were kept. Rows are combined by CDR3 protein, so each entry shows the most common genes and DNA. In this record, the V and J calls reflect TCRdb's handling and not the investigators' own analysis. The sample includes about 680,000 distinct CDR3 sequences, with roughly three fifths observed a single time. The top ten clones comprise over 9% of the sample.

Taken from the germline V gene, the CDR1 and CDR2 loops are MNHEY and SVGAGI. The V end gives up 2 bases and the J end 0 bases, leaving 15 bases in the junction not matched to a gene. Reading from cysteine to phenylalanine, the CDR3 counts 20 amino acids. Here the CDR3 DNA is all that survives: 60 bases in frame from base 1. Sequencing was done on a sample of blood. In this chain, TRBV6-5 is recombined with TRBJ2-4; 8 central nucleotides agree with TRBD2. The TCR comes from a girl aged 2 to 9 with multiple sclerosis. The CDR3: CASSYPHTREEILAKNIQYF. The DNA sequence follows: TGTGCCAGCAGTTACCCTCATACGCGGGAGGAAATCCTAGCCAAAAACATTCAGTACTTC.